Shown below are 30 T cell receptor beta chains from a single sample sequenced in a study of cytomegalovirus exposure and HLA in healthy donors. The study ran its PCR with 60 Vbeta and 13 Jbeta primers. The repertoire was sequenced with immunoSEQ multiplex PCR; TCRdb's copy has only in-frame clones and lacks some. The table shows 230,000 or so clones, with roughly 91% occurring only once. Sequences were obtained from PBMCs. These TCRs come from a girl aged 2-10 years in good health and CMV-seronegative.

V gene TRBV2 combines with J gene TRBJ2-1; 9 bases line up with TRBD2. Looked up from germline, CDR1 is SNHLY and CDR2 is FYNNEI. The CDR3 runs to 19 residues. The V segment lost 0 bases and the J segment 0 bases; nucleotides outside the gene matches: 9. CDR3 region: CASSEAPAGGPLSYNEQFF. CDR3 in DNA: TGTGCCAGCAGTGAAGCTCCAGCGGGAGGCCCCCTCTCCTACAATGAGCAGTTCTTC.

The rearrangement links TRBV27 to TRBJ2-1, with D unresolved. The V and J ends lost 2 bases and 3 bases respectively, with 20 bases between them. Germline-derived CDR1 and CDR2 are MNHEY and SMNVEV (reference sequence). The CDR3 has 18 residues. CDR3 nucleotides: TGTGCCAGCAGTTTACCTCTCCCGACACCCCATGGCTACAATGAGCAGTTCTTC. Amino acids: CASSLPLPTPHGYNEQFF.

Comments on this clone: One end of the junction varies from germline; a read error may be responsible. The V gene is TRBV25-1, the J gene TRBJ1-2; D is perhaps TRBD1 (6 bases). The CDR3 covers 15 residues. Looked up from germline, CDR1 is MGHDK and CDR2 is SYGVNS. CDR3 in amino acids: CASSDFHRGGYRYTF. In DNA, the CDR3 is TGTGCCAGCAGTGATTTTCATAGGGGGGGCTATCGCTACACCTTC.

The chain carries TRBV28 and TRBJ2-3; 8 bases align to TRBD1. V lost 3 bases and J lost 0; bases outside the gene matches: 2. Germline CDR1 reads MDHEN; CDR2 reads SYDVKM. The CDR3 is 15 amino acids. CDR3 nucleotides: TGTGCCAGCAGTTTTCAGGGGGCTAGCACAGATACGCAGTATTTT. Amino acid sequence: CASSFQGASTDTQYF.

This chain links TRBV14 with TRBJ1-2; TRBD1 aligns across 7 bases. The CDR3 runs to 15 residues. J gave up 5 bases and V 1 base, and 7 bases lay outside the gene matches. The germline V gene has CDR1 SGHDN and CDR2 FVKESK. CDR3 coding DNA: TGTGCCAGCAGCCAAGTAGCAGGGGGTTGGTATGGCTACACCTTC. Residues: CASSQVAGGWYGYTF.

The chain uses TRBV19 and TRBJ2-1, with TRBD1 matching 9 bases. Trimming removed 7 bases from V and 8 bases from J; junction bases left unmatched: 6. This CDR3 has 13 residues. Germline V CDR1 and CDR2: LNHDA, SQIVND (reference sequence). CDR3: CASNRGRGDEQFF. CDR3 in DNA: TGTGCCAGTAACAGGGGGCGAGGGGATGAGCAGTTCTTC.

This clone was counted a single time. The chain couples TRBV7-8 to TRBJ1-1, with 12 bases fitting TRBD1. This CDR3 region has 16 residues. Germline CDR1 SGHVS, CDR2 FQNEAQ. V shed 5 bases, J shed 1 base, and the junction held 5 bases outside the gene matches. The CDR3 sequence: CASSLRDRGPNTEAFF. The CDR3 DNA reads as TGTGCCAGCAGCCTCCGGGACAGGGGGCCGAACACTGAAGCTTTCTTT.

J is TRBJ1-5 and V is TRBV5-6; 8 positions agree with TRBD1. The trim removed 0 bases at V and 0 bases at J, leaving 8 bases unmatched. Germline CDR1 is SGHDT and CDR2 is YYEEEE. The CDR3 runs to 18 residues. The CDR3 reads CASSLGQGWAYSNQPQHF. CDR3 coding DNA: TGTGCCAGCAGCTTGGGACAGGGGTGGGCCTATAGCAATCAGCCCCAGCATTTT.

The rearrangement links TRBV6-5 to TRBJ2-5; 9 nucleotides line up with TRBD2. The DNA end is more similar to TRBJ2-7, so the J call may be wrong. The CDR3 covers 16 residues. The germline V gene encodes CDR1 MNHEY and CDR2 SVGAGI. CDR3: CASSYSRAGGQYEQYF. The CDR3 region has the DNA TGTGCCAGCAGTTACTCGAGAGCGGGAGGTCAGTACGAGCAGTACTTC.

This CDR3 is CASSYQVDSGNTIYF. Here the CDR3 DNA reads TGTGCCAGCAGTTACCAGGTGGACTCTGGAAACACCATATATTTT. The chain couples TRBV6-5 to TRBJ1-3; no reliable D call. The CDR3 runs 15 residues. V was pared by 2 bases and J by 0 bases, with 8 bases between. Germline V lookup: CDR1 MNHEY, CDR2 SVGAGI.

In its sample, this clone was seen once. The V call is TRBV27, the J call TRBJ2-1; D unclear. V dropped 7 bases and J dropped 6 bases, with 16 bases sitting between them. Germline CDR1 MNHEY, CDR2 SMNVEV (reference sequence). The CDR3 is made up of 14 amino acids. The CDR3 is CASTPEFWRNEQFF. The DNA for the CDR3 is TGTGCCAGCACACCGGAGTTTTGGCGCAATGAGCAGTTCTTC.

CDR3 amino acids: CASSLEAALTDTQYF. Here the CDR3 DNA reads TGTGCCAGCAGCTTAGAAGCGGCCCTGACAGATACGCAGTATTTT. V usage is TRBV7-6 and J usage is TRBJ2-3, with TRBD2 as a possible D gene (5 bases). V dropped 1 base and J dropped 3 bases, with 11 bases sitting between them. Germline V CDR1 and CDR2: SGHVS, FNYEAQ. The CDR3 is made up of 15 amino acids. The variable domain in full, with the rest retrieved from reference TRBV7-6 and TRBJ2-3, is GAGVSQSPRYKVTKRGQDVALRCDPISGHVSLYWYRQALGQGPEFLTYFNYEAQQDKSGLPNDRFSAERPEGSISTLTIQRTEQRDSAMYRCASSLEAALTDTQYFGPGTRLTVL.

The chain has TRBV19 and TRBJ2-4, with 7 bases fitting TRBD1. The V segment lost 9 bases and the J segment 4 bases; nucleotides outside the gene matches: 12. The CDR3 loop spans 15 amino acids. CDR1 LNHDA and CDR2 SQIVND come from the germline V gene (reference sequence). The CDR3 nucleotides are TGTGCCAGCAGATCCGGGACAGACATTAAAAACATTCAGTACTTC. Translation: CASRSGTDIKNIQYF.

The chain uses TRBV5-6 and TRBJ2-5; weak D call: TRBD2 (5 bases). V lost 1 base and J lost 3, with 10 bases in between. Looked up from germline, CDR1 is SGHDT and CDR2 is YYEEEE. The CDR3 has 14 residues. For the CDR3, the DNA is TGTGCCAGCAGCTTGAGTCGGCGGGAAGAGACCCAGTACTTC. Its protein product is CASSLSRREETQYF.

J is TRBJ2-3 and V is TRBV5-1; 10 positions agree with TRBD2. The V segment lost 2 bases and the J segment 4 bases; nucleotides outside the gene matches: 7. This CDR3 is 16 amino acids long. Germline assignment: CDR1 SGHRS and CDR2 YFSETQ. CDR3 sequence (DNA): TGCGCCAGCAGCTTCGGACTAGCGGATAGGTCAGATACGCAGTATTTT. It specifies CASSFGLADRSDTQYF.

In this sample, this clone turned up a few times. This chain joins TRBV5-1 and TRBJ1-1; D gene unclear. The CDR3 length is 15 residues. Per the germline V gene, CDR1 is SGHRS and CDR2 is YFSETQ. V dropped 5 bases and J dropped 0 bases, with 14 bases sitting between them. The CDR3 is CASRDETRVNTEAFF. CDR3 DNA: TGCGCCAGCAGAGATGAAACTAGGGTGAACACTGAAGCTTTCTTT.

On this clone itself: Other DNA sequences in this specimen translate into the identical CDR3. This chain links TRBV2 with TRBJ2-2, with D perhaps TRBD1 (6 bases). Trimming shortened V by 6 bases and J by 5 bases, and 13 bases separated the two germline ends. The CDR3 has 14 amino acids. The germline V gene has CDR1 SNHLY and CDR2 FYNNEI. The CDR3 protein is CASSRERGTGELFF. The CDR3 DNA follows: TGTGCCAGCAGCAGGGAAAGGGGGACCGGGGAGCTGTTTTTT.

This sequence joins TRBV6-1 and TRBJ2-3, with a weak D call TRBD2 (5 bases). Trimming took 6 bases from V and 4 from J, leaving 17 bases between them. Germline assignment: CDR1 MNHNS and CDR2 SASEGT. There are 15 residues in the CDR3. CDR3 bases: TGTGCCAGCAGAGACACACTGGGAGTATCAGATACGCAGTATTTT. It is translated as CASRDTLGVSDTQYF.

The rearrangement links TRBV11-2 to TRBJ1-1, with 8 bases matching TRBD1. The germline V gene encodes CDR1 SGHAT and CDR2 FQNNGV. V shed 5 bases, J shed 12 bases, and the junction held 11 bases outside the gene matches. This CDR3 spans 13 amino acids. In DNA form, the CDR3 reads TGTGCCAGCAGCAGCAAGGACAGGGTGGAAACTTTCTTT. This translates into CASSSKDRVETFF. Using reference TRBV11-2 and TRBJ1-1 for the parts outside the CDR3, the full variable domain is EAGVAQSPRYKIIEKRQSVAFWCNPISGHATLYWYQQILGQGPKLLIQFQNNGVVDDSQLPKDRFSAERLKGVDSTLKIQPAKLEDSAVYLCASSSKDRVETFFGQGTRLTVV.

This rearrangement joins TRBV5-1 to TRBJ1-1; no firm D call. The CDR3 is 13 residues long. With 5 bases removed from V and 0 bases from J, the gap between germline ends came to 8 bases. From germline, CDR1 is SGHRS and CDR2 YFSETQ. CDR3 bases: TGCGCCAGCAGTTTCGGGATGAACACTGAAGCTTTCTTT. It translates to CASSFGMNTEAFF. The whole variable domain, remainder taken from reference TRBV5-1 and TRBJ1-1, is KAGVTQTPRYLIKTRGQQVTLSCSPISGHRSVSWYQQTPGQGLQFLFEYFSETQRNKGNFPGRFSGRQFSNSRSEMNVSTLELGDSALYLCASSFGMNTEAFFGQGTRLTVV.

The chain couples TRBV25-1 to TRBJ2-7; 14 bases agree with TRBD2. The trim removed 3 bases at V and 3 bases at J, leaving 4 bases unmatched. CDR1 is MGHDK and CDR2 is SYGVNS in the germline V gene. CDR3 length: 16 residues. CDR3 in DNA: TGTGCCAGCAGTGATCCGGGACTAGCGGGAGACTACGAGCAGTACTTC. Protein: CASSDPGLAGDYEQYF.

This rearrangement joins TRBV7-8 to TRBJ2-2; 8 bases match TRBD1. Trimming removed 1 base from V and 2 bases from J; junction bases left unmatched: 6. This CDR3 spans 17 amino acids. The germline V gene encodes CDR1 SGHVS and CDR2 FQNEAQ. The CDR3 loop reads CASSLGRTGPNTGELFF. CDR3 in DNA: TGTGCCAGCAGCTTAGGGAGGACAGGGCCCAACACCGGGGAGCTGTTTTTT. The variable domain in full, with the rest retrieved from reference TRBV7-8 and TRBJ2-2, is GAGVSQSPRYKVAKRGQDVALRCDPISGHVSLFWYQQALGQGPEFLTYFQNEAQLDKSGLPSDRFFAERPEGSVSTLKIQRTQQEDSAVYLCASSLGRTGPNTGELFFGEGSRLTVL.

The chain couples TRBV10-1 to TRBJ2-1, with 9 nucleotides matching TRBD2. CDR3 length equals 18 residues. Losses at the gene ends were 3 bases for V and 1 base for J; bases not matched to a gene: 10. The germline V gene encodes CDR1 WNHNN and CDR2 SYGVQD (reference sequence). The CDR3 DNA follows: TGCGCCAGCAGTGACCGAATTAGCGGGAGTGGGTCCTACAATGAGCAGTTCTTC. Its protein is CASSDRISGSGSYNEQFF.

V is TRBV11-3 and J is TRBJ2-3; 7 bases are shared with TRBD1. Germline lookup yields CDR1 SGHNT and CDR2 YENEEA. The CDR3 runs to 15 residues. The J segment lost 2 bases and the V segment lost 1 base, leaving 3 bases of the junction unmatched. The CDR3 here is CASSLGGGDTDTQYF. CDR3 DNA sequence: TGTGCCAGCAGCTTAGGAGGGGGCGACACAGATACGCAGTATTTT.

V is TRBV5-1 and J is TRBJ2-7, with D perhaps matching TRBD1 (6 bases). The ends were cut back, 2 bases at V and 5 bases at J, with 14 bases in the middle. The CDR3 is made up of 14 amino acids. In germline, CDR1 is SGHRS, CDR2 YFSETQ. CDR3 DNA sequence: TGCGCCAGCAGCTTACCGGGACAATCCAACGAGCAGTACTTC. It encodes CASSLPGQSNEQYF.

The table lists this clone with a count of one. At one end, the junction sequence differs from germline, possibly due to a read error. This chain connects TRBV6-5 to TRBJ2-5; 9 bases agree with TRBD2. The CDR3 runs 14 residues. Germline V gene sequence: CDR1 MNHEY, CDR2 SVGAGI. CDR3 loop: CAGSLAGLVETQYF. CDR3 in DNA: TGTGCCGGCAGTCTAGCGGGATTAGTCGAGACCCAGTACTTC.

This clone has just a few counts. V gene TRBV5-4 combines with J gene TRBJ2-7; 9 bases align to TRBD1. V lost 0 bases and J lost 6; bases outside the gene matches: 4. Germline V lookup: CDR1 SGHNT, CDR2 YYREEE (reference sequence). This CDR3 has 14 residues. This chain's CDR3 is CASSLGTGDFEQYF. Here the CDR3 DNA reads TGTGCCAGCAGCTTGGGGACAGGGGATTTCGAGCAGTACTTC.

The V gene is TRBV6-1, the J gene TRBJ2-5; D may be TRBD2 (5 bases). Germline CDR1 MNHNS, CDR2 SASEGT. V was cut by 1 base and J by 11 bases, with 14 bases left in between. CDR3 size: 13 residues. This CDR3 reads CASSEVASGEQYF. The CDR3 DNA reads TGTGCCAGCAGTGAAGTGGCTAGTGGGGAGCAGTACTTC.

The chain uses TRBV6-1 and TRBJ1-2, with 12 bases that match TRBD1. The length of the CDR3 is 15 residues. Trimming took 6 bases from V and 5 from J; bases not matched to a gene: 7. Germline V gene data show CDR1 as MNHNS and CDR2 as SASEGT. The CDR3 reads CASSPGTGGRYGYTF. As DNA, the CDR3 is TGTGCCAGCAGCCCCGGGACAGGGGGCAGATATGGCTACACCTTC.

This clone occurred once. The chain carries TRBV5-1 and TRBJ2-5, with a weak D call TRBD2 (6 bases). The germline CDR1 and CDR2 sequences are SGHRS and YFSETQ. V lost 4 bases to trimming and J lost 4 bases, with 14 bases between them. The CDR3 runs to 14 residues. The CDR3 loop is CASSTPAGGETQYF. CDR3 DNA: TGCGCCAGCAGCACACCCGCCGGGGGAGAGACCCAGTACTTC.